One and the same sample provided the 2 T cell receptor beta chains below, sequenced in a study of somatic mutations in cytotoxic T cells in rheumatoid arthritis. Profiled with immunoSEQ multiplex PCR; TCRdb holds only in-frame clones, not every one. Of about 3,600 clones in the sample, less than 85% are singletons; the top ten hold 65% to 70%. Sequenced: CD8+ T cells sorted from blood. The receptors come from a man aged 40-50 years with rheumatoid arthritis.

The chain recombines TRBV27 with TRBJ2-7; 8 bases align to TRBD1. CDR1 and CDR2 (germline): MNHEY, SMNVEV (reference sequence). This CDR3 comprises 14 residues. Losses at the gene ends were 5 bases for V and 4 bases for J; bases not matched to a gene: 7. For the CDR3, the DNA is TGTGCCAGCAGTGTCCGGGACAGGCGGTACGAGCAGTACTTC. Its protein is CASSVRDRRYEQYF.

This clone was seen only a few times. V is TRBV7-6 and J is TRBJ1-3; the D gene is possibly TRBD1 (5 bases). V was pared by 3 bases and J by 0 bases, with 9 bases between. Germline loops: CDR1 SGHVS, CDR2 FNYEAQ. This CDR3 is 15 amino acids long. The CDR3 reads CASSFGGVSGNTIYF. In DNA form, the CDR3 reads TGTGCCAGCAGCTTCGGGGGGGTCTCTGGAAACACCATATATTTT. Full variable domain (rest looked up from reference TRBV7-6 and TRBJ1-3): GAGVSQSPRYKVTKRGQDVALRCDPISGHVSLYWYRQALGQGPEFLTYFNYEAQQDKSGLPNDRFSAERPEGSISTLTIQRTEQRDSAMYRCASSFGGVSGNTIYFGEGSWLTVV.